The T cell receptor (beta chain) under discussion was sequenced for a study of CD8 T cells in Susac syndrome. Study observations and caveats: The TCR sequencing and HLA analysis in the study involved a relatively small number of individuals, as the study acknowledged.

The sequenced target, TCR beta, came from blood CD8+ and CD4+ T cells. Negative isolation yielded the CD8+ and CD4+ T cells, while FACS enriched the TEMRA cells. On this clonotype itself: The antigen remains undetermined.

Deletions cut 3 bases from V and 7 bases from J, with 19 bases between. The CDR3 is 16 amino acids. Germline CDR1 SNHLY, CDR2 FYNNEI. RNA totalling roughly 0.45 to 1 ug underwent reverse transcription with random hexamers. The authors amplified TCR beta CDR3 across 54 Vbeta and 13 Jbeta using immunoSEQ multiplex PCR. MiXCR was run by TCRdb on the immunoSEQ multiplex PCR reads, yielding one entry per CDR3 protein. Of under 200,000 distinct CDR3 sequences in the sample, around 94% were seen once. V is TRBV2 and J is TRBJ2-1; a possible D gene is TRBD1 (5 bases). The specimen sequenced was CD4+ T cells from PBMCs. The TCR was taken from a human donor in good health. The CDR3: CASSESPLLRANEQFF. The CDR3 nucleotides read TGTGCCAGCAGTGAGTCACCCCTGCTCAGGGCGAATGAGCAGTTCTTC.